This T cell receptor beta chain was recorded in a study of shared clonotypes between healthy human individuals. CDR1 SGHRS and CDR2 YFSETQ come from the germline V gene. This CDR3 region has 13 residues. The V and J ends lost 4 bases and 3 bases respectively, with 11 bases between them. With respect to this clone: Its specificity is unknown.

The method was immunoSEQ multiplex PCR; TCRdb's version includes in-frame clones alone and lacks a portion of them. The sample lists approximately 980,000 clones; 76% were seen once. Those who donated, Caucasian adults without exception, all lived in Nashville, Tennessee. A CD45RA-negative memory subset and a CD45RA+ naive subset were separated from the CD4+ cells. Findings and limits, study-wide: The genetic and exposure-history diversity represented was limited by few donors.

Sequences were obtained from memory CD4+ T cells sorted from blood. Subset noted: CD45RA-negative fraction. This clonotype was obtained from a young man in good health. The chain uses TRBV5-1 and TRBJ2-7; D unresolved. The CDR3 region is CASSPPVGYEQYF. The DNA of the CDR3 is TGCGCCAGCAGCCCTCCCGTTGGCTACGAGCAGTACTTC.